The next 21 T cell receptor beta chains were all read from a single sample in a study of identical twins. TCRdb itself ran the 5' RACE reads through MiXCR, one entry per CDR3 protein. Seen here are 300,000 to 400,000 distinct CDR3 sequences, approximately 13% observed once, and the top ten hold 7.2%. These data were also reused for a study on yellow fever vaccine responses in identical twins.

Sequenced material: CD8+ T cells sorted from blood. These receptors all stem from a woman aged 18-29 years in good health.

The chain links TRBV4-2 to TRBJ2-7, with TRBD2 matching 9 bases. This CDR3 spans 18 amino acids. Trimming removed 1 base from V and 3 bases from J; junction bases left unmatched: 13. Per the germline V gene, CDR1 is LGHNA and CDR2 is YNFKEQ. The CDR3 spells CASSQVGREGRFGYEQYF. DNA for the CDR3: TGTGCCAGCAGCCAAGTCGGGCGGGAGGGCCGATTTGGCTACGAGCAGTACTTC.

The gene calls are TRBV7-9 and TRBJ2-2; D unclear. CDR3 length equals 14 residues. The germline CDR1 and CDR2 sequences are SEHNR and FQNEAQ (reference sequence). The germline V and J ends were trimmed by 2 bases and 5 bases, with 9 bases remaining between them. The CDR3 region is CASSLTVTTGELFF. The CDR3, as DNA: TGTGCCAGCAGCTTAACAGTAACGACCGGGGAGCTGTTTTTT.

This clonotype was counted only a few times. The chain recombines TRBV12-3 or TRBV12-4 with TRBJ2-7; weak D call: TRBD2 (6 bases). With 2 bases removed from V and 4 bases from J, the gap between germline ends came to 15 bases. This CDR3 contains 15 residues. CDR3: CASSLRLGGGYEQYV. CDR3 sequence (DNA): TGTGCCAGCAGTTTAAGGTTGGGAGGCGGTTACGAGCAGTACGTC.

Details on this clonotype: One end of the junction varies from germline; a read error may be responsible. The chain couples TRBV10-1 to TRBJ2-3; the D is unclear. The CDR3 has 16 amino acids. The V gene's germline CDR1 is WNHNN and CDR2 SYGVQD (reference sequence). Written as DNA, the CDR3 is TGCGCCAGCAGTGAGTCCATCGGAACTCATACAGATACGCAGTGTTTT. It encodes CASSESIGTHTDTQCF.

This clonotype has more than one count but fewer than ten. The chain recombines TRBV7-3 with TRBJ2-1; 7 bases are shared with TRBD2. The CDR3 covers 17 residues. V lost 2 bases to trimming and J lost 2 bases; unmatched junction nucleotides: 9. Germline V lookup: CDR1 SGHTA, CDR2 FQGTGA. Here the CDR3 reads CASSLSAASGPYNEQFF. CDR3 nucleotide sequence: TGTGCCAGCAGCTTATCCGCGGCTAGCGGTCCCTACAATGAGCAGTTCTTC.

This clonotype was counted ten times or more. The V gene is TRBV12-3 or TRBV12-4, the J gene TRBJ2-3; D is ambiguous. The germline V and J ends were trimmed by 1 base and 2 bases, with 1 base remaining between them. This CDR3 has 12 residues. The CDR3 loop reads CASSLVTDTQYF. The DNA for the CDR3 is TGTGCCAGCAGTTTAGTCACAGATACGCAGTATTTT.

The chain combines TRBV2 with TRBJ1-4; D ambiguous. The CDR3 covers 16 residues. Germline-derived CDR1 and CDR2 are SNHLY and FYNNEI. Trimming cost V 6 bases and J 0 bases, with 14 bases left between them. CDR3 region: CASSAFVAATNEKLFF. CDR3 bases: TGTGCCAGCAGCGCTTTTGTGGCGGCAACTAATGAAAAACTGTTTTTT.

This clonotype was counted only a few times. V is TRBV7-6 and J is TRBJ2-7; D uncertain. Germline V lookup: CDR1 SGHVS, CDR2 FNYEAQ. V dropped 4 bases and J dropped 3 bases, with 7 bases sitting between them. This CDR3 region has 12 residues. The DNA for the CDR3 is TGTGCCAGCAGCTCCCAAAACTACGAGCAGTACTTC. Protein: CASSSQNYEQYF.

This clonotype has only a few counts. V and J are TRBV25-1 and TRBJ2-5; D might be TRBD1 (5 bases). Trimming removed 1 base at V and 0 bases at J, with 9 bases between. This CDR3 comprises 15 residues. Germline loops: CDR1 MGHDK, CDR2 SYGVNS. CDR3: CASSEWGRYQETQYF. The DNA for the CDR3 is TGTGCCAGCAGTGAATGGGGCAGGTACCAAGAGACCCAGTACTTC. Full variable domain (remainder filled in from reference TRBV25-1 and TRBJ2-5): EADIYQTPRYLVIGTGKKITLECSQTMGHDKMYWYQQDPGMELHLIHYSYGVNSTEKGDLSSESTVSRIRTEHFPLTLESARPSHTSQYLCASSEWGRYQETQYFGPGTRLLVL.

This clonotype has only a few counts. The V call is TRBV20-1, the J call TRBJ2-1; 11 nucleotides match TRBD2. This CDR3 has 15 amino acids. Per the germline V gene, CDR1 is DFQATT and CDR2 is SNEGSKA (reference sequence). The J segment lost 4 bases and the V segment lost 1 base, leaving 3 bases of the junction unmatched. CDR3 in DNA: TGCAGTGCTAGAGTAGCGGGAGGGGTATACAATGAGCAGTTCTTC. This codes for CSARVAGGVYNEQFF.

This clonotype was found a few times. One base away lies a much larger clone, so this may be a sequencing read error. The chain joins TRBV11-2 to TRBJ1-1; D unclear. The CDR3 length is 11 residues. V lost 2 bases to trimming and J lost 5 bases, with 3 bases between them. Germline V gives CDR1 SGHAT, CDR2 FQNNGV. CDR3 protein: CASSLWTEAFF. CDR3 DNA sequence: TGTGCCAGCAGCTTATGGACTGAAGCTTTCTTT.

The genes are TRBV28 and TRBJ2-1; TRBD2 matches at 7 bases. CDR3 length: 15 amino acids. Germline-derived CDR1 and CDR2 are MDHEN and SYDVKM. J was trimmed by 5 bases and V by 5 bases; bases with no gene match: 9. As DNA, the CDR3 is TGTGCCAGCAGTCAACAAGCGGGACTCGACAATGAGCAGTTCTTC. Translating it yields CASSQQAGLDNEQFF. Full variable domain (outside the CDR3, taken from reference TRBV28 and TRBJ2-1): DVKVTQSSRYLVKRTGEKVFLECVQDMDHENMFWYRQDPGLGLRLIYFSYDVKMKEKGDIPEGYSVSREKKERFSLILESASTNQTSMYLCASSQQAGLDNEQFFGPGTRLTVL.

The sample holds many counts of this clonotype. The chain links TRBV4-1 to TRBJ1-5; D is perhaps TRBD1 (6 bases). V was shortened by 1 base and J by 4 bases, with 11 bases between the two germline ends. Germline-derived CDR1 and CDR2 are MGHRA and YSYEKL. This CDR3 comprises 15 residues. CDR3 sequence reads: CASSQATGSNQPQHF. The CDR3, as DNA: TGCGCCAGCAGCCAAGCGACAGGCTCAAATCAGCCCCAGCATTTT.

This clonotype was detected only a few times. The chain recombines TRBV5-1 with TRBJ2-7; 7 nucleotides line up with TRBD2. The germline CDR1 and CDR2 sequences are SGHRS and YFSETQ. The CDR3 totals 18 residues. V was pared by 2 bases and J by 4 bases, with 18 bases of the junction left unmatched. The CDR3 DNA sequence: TGCGCCAGCAGCTTTCGGCAGCGGGATCAGAGCCTCCCTTACGAGCAGTACTTC. Translation: CASSFRQRDQSLPYEQYF.

This chain links TRBV20-1 with TRBJ1-5; D is ambiguous. The CDR3 totals 16 residues. Between the trimmed V and J ends, which lost 1 base and 0 bases, there was a span of 13 bases. From germline, CDR1 is DFQATT and CDR2 SNEGSKA (reference sequence). The CDR3 loop reads CSARGFAEYSNQPQHF. The DNA for the CDR3 is TGCAGTGCTAGAGGGTTTGCCGAGTATAGCAATCAGCCCCAGCATTTT.

This clonotype was seen only a few times. The CDR3 loop reads CASSEGLDIETQYF. The CDR3 region has the DNA TGTGCCAGCAGCGAGGGACTAGATATAGAGACCCAGTACTTC. This chain links TRBV9 with TRBJ2-5; 8 nucleotides match TRBD2. The trim removed 3 bases at V and 4 bases at J, leaving 5 bases unmatched. The germline V gene encodes CDR1 SGDLS and CDR2 YYNGEE. The CDR3 consists of 14 residues. Drawing the rest from reference TRBV9 and TRBJ2-5, the complete variable domain is DSGVTQTPKHLITATGQRVTLRCSPRSGDLSVYWYQQSLDQGLQFLIQYYNGEERAKGNILERFSAQQFPDLHSELNLSSLELGDSALYFCASSEGLDIETQYFGPGTRLLVL.

In this sample, this clonotype turned up a few times. The chain combines TRBV6-2 or TRBV6-3 with TRBJ2-1; D may be TRBD2 (5 bases). The germline CDR1 and CDR2 sequences are MNHEY and SVGEGT. The CDR3 runs to 14 residues. V was clipped by 5 bases and J by 3 bases, with 11 bases between them. CDR3 loop: CASSEDGIYNEQFF. The DNA for the CDR3 is TGTGCCAGCAGTGAGGACGGGATCTACAATGAGCAGTTCTTC.

This clonotype appeared a few times. The V call is TRBV15, the J call TRBJ1-1; no reliable D call. The CDR3 has 15 residues. The germline V gene encodes CDR1 LNHNV and CDR2 YYDKDF (reference sequence). Trimming shortened V by 0 bases and J by 0 bases, and 8 bases separated the two germline ends. CDR3 sequence (DNA): TGTGCCACCAGCAGAGATTACGGAATGAACACTGAAGCTTTCTTT. Translated, it gives CATSRDYGMNTEAFF.

This clonotype was seen a handful of times. The chain carries TRBV6-5 and TRBJ2-7; TRBD2 aligns across 10 bases. Germline V gene sequence: CDR1 MNHEY, CDR2 SVGAGI. The CDR3 has 15 residues. The V segment lost 4 bases and the J segment 4 bases; nucleotides outside the gene matches: 7. CDR3 in DNA: TGTGCCAGCAGTTTAGGACTAGCGGTGAGGTACGAGCAGTACTTC. Its protein product is CASSLGLAVRYEQYF.

The chain has TRBV29-1 and TRBJ2-1; tentative D call: TRBD2 (5 bases). CDR3 length: 12 residues. V was cut by 1 base and J by 4 bases, with 5 bases left in between. The germline V gene encodes CDR1 SQVTM and CDR2 ANQGSEA. CDR3 bases: TGCAGCGTTGAAGCGGGGTACAATGAGCAGTTCTTC. It translates to CSVEAGYNEQFF.

The J gene is TRBJ2-7, the V gene TRBV10-3, with TRBD1 matching over 11 bases. This CDR3 has 17 residues. From germline, CDR1 is ENHRY and CDR2 SYGVKD. V lost 5 bases to trimming and J lost 5 bases; unmatched junction nucleotides: 14. The CDR3 nucleotides read TGTGCCATCAGTCCCTCCCGTGTCGGGACAGGGGGACACGAGCAGTACTTC. Translation: CAISPSRVGTGGHEQYF.